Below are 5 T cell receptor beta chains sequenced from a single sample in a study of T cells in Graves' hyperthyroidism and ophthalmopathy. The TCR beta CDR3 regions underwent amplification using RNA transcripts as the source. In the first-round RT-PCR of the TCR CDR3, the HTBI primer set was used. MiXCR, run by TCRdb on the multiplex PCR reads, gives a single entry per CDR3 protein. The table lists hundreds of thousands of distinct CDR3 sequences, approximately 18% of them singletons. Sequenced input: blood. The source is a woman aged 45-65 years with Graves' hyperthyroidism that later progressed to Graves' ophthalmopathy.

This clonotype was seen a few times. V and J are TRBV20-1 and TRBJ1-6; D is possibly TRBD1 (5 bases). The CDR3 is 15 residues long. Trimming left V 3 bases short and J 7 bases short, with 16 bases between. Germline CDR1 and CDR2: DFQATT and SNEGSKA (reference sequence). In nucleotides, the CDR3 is TGCAGTGCTAGGACAGATCAGGGTGGGAATTCACCCCTCCACTTT. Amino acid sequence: CSARTDQGGNSPLHF.

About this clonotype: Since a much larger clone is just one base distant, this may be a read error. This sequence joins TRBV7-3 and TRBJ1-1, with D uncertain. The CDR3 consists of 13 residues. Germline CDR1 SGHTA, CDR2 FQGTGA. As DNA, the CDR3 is TGTGCCAGCAGGCTGGGAGAGAACACTGAAGCTCTCTTT. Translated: CASRLGENTEALF.

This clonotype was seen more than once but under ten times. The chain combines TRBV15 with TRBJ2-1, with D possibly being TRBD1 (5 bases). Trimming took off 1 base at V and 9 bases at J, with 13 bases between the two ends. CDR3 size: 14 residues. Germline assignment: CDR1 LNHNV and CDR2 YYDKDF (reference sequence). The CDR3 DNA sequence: TGTGCCACCAGCAGAGTAGGGGCCACGGGTGAGCAGTTCTTC. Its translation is CATSRVGATGEQFF. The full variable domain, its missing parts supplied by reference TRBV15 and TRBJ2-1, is DAMVIQNPRYQVTQFGKPVTLSCSQTLNHNVMYWYQQKSSQAPKLLFHYYDKDFNNEADTPDNFQSRRPNTSFCFLDIRSPGLGDTAMYLCATSRVGATGEQFFGPGTRLTVL.

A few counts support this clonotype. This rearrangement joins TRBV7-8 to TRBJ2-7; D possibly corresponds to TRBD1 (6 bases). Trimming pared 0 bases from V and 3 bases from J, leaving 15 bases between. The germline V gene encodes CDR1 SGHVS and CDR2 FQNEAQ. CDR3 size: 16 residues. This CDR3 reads CASSLAVLGARYEQYF. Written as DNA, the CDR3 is TGTGCCAGCAGCTTAGCGGTCTTGGGGGCCCGCTACGAGCAGTACTTC.

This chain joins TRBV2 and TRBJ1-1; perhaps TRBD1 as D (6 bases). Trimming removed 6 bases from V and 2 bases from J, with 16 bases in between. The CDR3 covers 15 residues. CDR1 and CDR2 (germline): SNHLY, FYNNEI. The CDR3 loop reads CASRYRVDSNTEAFF. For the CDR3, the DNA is TGTGCCAGCAGGTACCGCGTGGACAGCAACACTGAAGCTTTCTTT. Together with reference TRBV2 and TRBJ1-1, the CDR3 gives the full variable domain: EPEVTQTPSHQVTQMGQEVILRCVPISNHLYFYWYRQILGQKVEFLVSFYNNEISEKSEIFDDQFSVERPDGSNFTLKIRSTKLEDSAMYFCASRYRVDSNTEAFFGQGTRLTVV.